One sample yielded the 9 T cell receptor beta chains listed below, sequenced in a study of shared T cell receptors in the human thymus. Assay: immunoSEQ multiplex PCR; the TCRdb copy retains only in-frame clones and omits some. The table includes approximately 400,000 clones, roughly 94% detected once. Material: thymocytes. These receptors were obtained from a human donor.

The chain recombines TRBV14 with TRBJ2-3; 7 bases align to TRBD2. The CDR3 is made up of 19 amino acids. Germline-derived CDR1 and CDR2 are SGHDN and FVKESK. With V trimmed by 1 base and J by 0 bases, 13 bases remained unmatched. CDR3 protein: CASSQVATSSSRSTDTQYF. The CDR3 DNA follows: TGTGCCAGCAGCCAAGTGGCGACTAGCTCCTCCCGGAGCACAGATACGCAGTATTTT.

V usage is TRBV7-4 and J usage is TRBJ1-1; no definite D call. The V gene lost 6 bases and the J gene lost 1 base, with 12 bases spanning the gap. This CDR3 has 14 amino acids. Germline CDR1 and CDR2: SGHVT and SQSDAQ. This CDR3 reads CASRLGVQNTEAFF. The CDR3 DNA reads TGTGCCAGCAGGCTAGGCGTCCAGAACACTGAAGCTTTCTTT.

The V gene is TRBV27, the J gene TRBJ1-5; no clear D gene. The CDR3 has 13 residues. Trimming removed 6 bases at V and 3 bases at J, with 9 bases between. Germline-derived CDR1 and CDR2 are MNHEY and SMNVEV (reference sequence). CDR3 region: CASSPGTNQPQHF. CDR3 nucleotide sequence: TGTGCCAGCAGCCCAGGTACCAATCAGCCCCAGCATTTT.

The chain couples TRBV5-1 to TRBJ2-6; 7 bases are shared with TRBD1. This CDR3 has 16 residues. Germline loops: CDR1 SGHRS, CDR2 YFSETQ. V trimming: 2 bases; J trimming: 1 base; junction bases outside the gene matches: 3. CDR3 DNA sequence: TGCGCCAGCAGCTTAGACAGGGTGTCTGGGGCCAACGTCCTGACTTTC. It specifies CASSLDRVSGANVLTF. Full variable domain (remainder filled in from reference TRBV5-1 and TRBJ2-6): KAGVTQTPRYLIKTRGQQVTLSCSPISGHRSVSWYQQTPGQGLQFLFEYFSETQRNKGNFPGRFSGRQFSNSRSEMNVSTLELGDSALYLCASSLDRVSGANVLTFGAGSRLTVL.

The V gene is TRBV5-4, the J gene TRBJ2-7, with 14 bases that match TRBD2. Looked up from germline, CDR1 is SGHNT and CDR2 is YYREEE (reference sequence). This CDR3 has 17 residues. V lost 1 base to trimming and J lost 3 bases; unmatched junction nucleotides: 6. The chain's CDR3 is CASSLKGTSGSDYEQYF. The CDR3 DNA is TGTGCCAGCAGCTTGAAGGGGACTAGCGGGAGTGACTACGAGCAGTACTTC.

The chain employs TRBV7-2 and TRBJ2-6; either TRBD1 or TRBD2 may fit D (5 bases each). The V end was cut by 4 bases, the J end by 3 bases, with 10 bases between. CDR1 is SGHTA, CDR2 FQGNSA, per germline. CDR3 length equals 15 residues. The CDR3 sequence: CASSCRDRGANVLTF. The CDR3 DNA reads TGTGCCAGCAGCTGCAGGGACCGTGGGGCCAACGTCCTGACTTTC.

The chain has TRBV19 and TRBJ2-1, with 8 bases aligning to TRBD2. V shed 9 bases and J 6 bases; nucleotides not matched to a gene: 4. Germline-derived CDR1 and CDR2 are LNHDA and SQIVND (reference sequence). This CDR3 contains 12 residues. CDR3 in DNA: TGTGCCAGCGGGAGGGCCCGCAATGAGCAGTTCTTC. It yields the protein CASGRARNEQFF. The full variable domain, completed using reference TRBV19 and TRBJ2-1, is DGGITQSPKYLFRKEGQNVTLSCEQNLNHDAMYWYRQDPGQGLRLIYYSQIVNDFQKGDIAEGYSVSREKKESFPLTVTSAQKNPTAFYLCASGRARNEQFFGPGTRLTVL.

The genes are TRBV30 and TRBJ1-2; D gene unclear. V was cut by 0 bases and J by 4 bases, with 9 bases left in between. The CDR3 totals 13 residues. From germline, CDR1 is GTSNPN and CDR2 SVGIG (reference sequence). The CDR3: CAWSVSGIYGYTF. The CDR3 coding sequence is TGTGCCTGGAGTGTATCGGGGATCTATGGCTACACCTTC.

The CDR3 protein is CASSLIAGPPYHEQYF. For the CDR3, the DNA is TGTGCCAGCAGCTTGATAGCGGGACCACCCTACCACGAGCAGTACTTC. The rearrangement uses TRBV5-4 and TRBJ2-7; 8 nucleotides align to TRBD2. The germline V gene has CDR1 SGHNT and CDR2 YYREEE (reference sequence). The J segment lost 5 bases and the V segment lost 1 base, leaving 11 bases of the junction unmatched. This CDR3 is 16 amino acids long.